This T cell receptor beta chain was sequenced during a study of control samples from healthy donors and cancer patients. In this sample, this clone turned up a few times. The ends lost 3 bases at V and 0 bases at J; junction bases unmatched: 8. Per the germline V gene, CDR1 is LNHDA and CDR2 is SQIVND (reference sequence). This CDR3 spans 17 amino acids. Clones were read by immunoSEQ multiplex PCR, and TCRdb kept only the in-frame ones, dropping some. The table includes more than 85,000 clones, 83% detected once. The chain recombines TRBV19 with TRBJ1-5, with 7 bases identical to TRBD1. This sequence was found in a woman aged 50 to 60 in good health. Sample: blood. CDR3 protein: CASSISEDRYSNQPQHF. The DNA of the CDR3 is TGTGCCAGTAGTATCTCCGAGGACAGGTATAGCAATCAGCCCCAGCATTTT.